This TCR beta chain was retrieved from a study of CD8 T cells in ankylosing spondylitis. General observations from the study: The clones that were linked to disease were reported to be significantly enriched in matched synovial fluid samples from ankylosing spondylitis patients.

A note on this clonotype: Its antigen remains unidentified.

Germline CDR1 and CDR2: MGHRA and YSYEKL. This CDR3 region has 18 residues. V was trimmed by 1 base and J by 0 bases, leaving 17 bases between them. Generation of TCR beta libraries employed quantitative 5'-RACE incorporating molecular barcodes. TCRdb redid the calling of the 5' RACE reads with MiXCR, one entry per CDR3 protein. Of about 400,000 distinct CDR3 sequences listed, about 20% are singletons. This TCR was recovered from a male donor with ankylosing spondylitis or in good health (not recorded which). The sample taken for sequencing was blood, either unsorted or a sorted T cell fraction (not recorded which). V is TRBV4-1 and J is TRBJ2-3; D might be TRBD2 (5 bases). The CDR3 loop is CASSQVVNRAASTDTQYF. CDR3 nucleotide sequence: TGCGCCAGCAGCCAAGTGGTGAATCGAGCGGCTAGCACAGATACGCAGTATTTT.